These 25 T cell receptor beta chains came from one sample sequenced in a study of blood T cell repertoires in COVID-19. Clones were read by immunoSEQ multiplex PCR, and TCRdb kept only the in-frame ones, dropping some. The table records 160,000 or so clones, 80% of them present only once. The sequenced material came from peripheral blood. These receptor sequences come from a man aged 70 or older with active or convalescent COVID-19.

The rearrangement links TRBV4-3 to TRBJ2-7, with 9 nucleotides matching TRBD1. The V and J ends lost 1 base and 12 bases, in that order; junction bases with no gene match: 10. Looked up from germline, CDR1 is LGHNA and CDR2 is YSLEER. CDR3 length equals 14 residues. DNA for the CDR3: TGCGCCAGCAGCCAAGTTGCGACAGGGGGGGACCGGTACTTC. Encoded protein: CASSQVATGGDRYF.

This chain links TRBV10-3 with TRBJ1-1, with D tentatively TRBD1 (5 bases). The CDR3 contains 13 residues. CDR1 and CDR2 from the germline V gene are ENHRY and SYGVKD. Trimming left V 4 bases short and J 2 bases short, with 8 bases between. The CDR3 region has the DNA TGTGCCATCAGTGTCCAGGGAAACACTGAAGCTTTCTTT. This encodes CAISVQGNTEAFF.

The V call is TRBV29-1, the J call TRBJ1-5; D gene uncertain. The CDR3 sequence is 13 residues long. Looked up from germline, CDR1 is SQVTM and CDR2 is ANQGSEA. Trimming removed 4 bases from V and 4 bases from J, with 11 bases in between. The CDR3 region is CSVGERYNQPQHF. The CDR3 coding sequence is TGCAGCGTTGGAGAGAGATATAATCAGCCCCAGCATTTT.

In DNA, the CDR3 is TGCGCCAGCAGTGAGTCCAAGGGACAAAAGAACACTGAAGCTTTCTTT. Protein product: CASSESKGQKNTEAFF. The chain joins TRBV10-1 to TRBJ1-1; TRBD1 is a possible D gene (6 bases). The CDR3 is 16 residues long. The V end lost 0 bases, the J end lost 1 base, and 12 bases lay between the germline ends. The germline gives CDR1 WNHNN, CDR2 SYGVQD (reference sequence).

The chain links TRBV6-5 to TRBJ2-3; TRBD2 is a possible D gene (6 bases). The CDR3 sequence is 15 residues long. V was pared by 5 bases and J by 2 bases, with 14 bases between. Germline assignment: CDR1 MNHEY and CDR2 SVGAGI. In nucleotides, the CDR3 is TGTGCCAGCAGTCCACCGGGACTCCCCACAGATACGCAGTATTTT. Amino acid sequence: CASSPPGLPTDTQYF.

The chain recombines TRBV5-1 with TRBJ2-1; 8 positions agree with TRBD2. Per the germline V gene, CDR1 is SGHRS and CDR2 is YFSETQ. This CDR3 is 13 amino acids long. V shed 5 bases, J shed 9 bases, and the junction held 7 bases outside the gene matches. The CDR3 region is CASRGTRSGEQFF. CDR3 nucleotides: TGCGCCAGCAGGGGGACTAGAAGTGGTGAGCAGTTCTTC.

The chain links TRBV6-6 to TRBJ1-2; TRBD1 agrees at 9 bases. Germline assignment: CDR1 MNHNY and CDR2 SVGAGI (reference sequence). The CDR3 is made up of 13 amino acids. The V segment lost 8 bases and the J segment 6 bases; nucleotides outside the gene matches: 7. The CDR3 loop reads CASVPGTGHGYTF. CDR3 nucleotide sequence: TGTGCCAGCGTACCCGGGACAGGGCATGGCTACACCTTC.

The rearrangement joins TRBV28 to TRBJ2-7; 7 bases map to TRBD1. The CDR3 contains 13 residues. Germline V gene lookup returns CDR1 MDHEN and CDR2 SYDVKM. The V and J ends lost 5 bases and 2 bases, in that order; junction bases with no gene match: 3. The DNA for the CDR3 is TGTGCCAGCAGTGGACAGGCTACCTACGAGCAGTACTTC. Residues: CASSGQATYEQYF.

The rearrangement joins TRBV5-4 to TRBJ2-4; D is perhaps TRBD1 (6 bases). Germline V gene sequence: CDR1 SGHNT, CDR2 YYREEE (reference sequence). Deletions cut 4 bases from V and 2 bases from J, with 10 bases between. CDR3 size: 14 residues. Here the CDR3 reads CASSKGGPKNIQYF. In DNA, the CDR3 is TGTGCCAGCAGCAAAGGGGGTCCCAAAAACATTCAGTACTTC.

V gene TRBV18 combines with J gene TRBJ1-1; TRBD1 is a possible D gene (6 bases). CDR1 is KGHSH and CDR2 is LQKENI in the germline V gene. The CDR3 covers 14 residues. Trimming took 6 bases from V and 6 from J, leaving 17 bases between them. The CDR3, as DNA: TGTGCCAGCTCGGAGGTCCTCAGGGGCGCTGAAGCTTTCTTT. Its translation: CASSEVLRGAEAFF.

The V call is TRBV18, the J call TRBJ1-4; no definite D call. CDR3 length equals 15 residues. CDR1 and CDR2 (germline): KGHSH, LQKENI. V lost 5 bases, J lost 2 bases, and 12 bases lay in between. The CDR3 DNA is TGTGCCAGCTCATCAATACCCGGGACTAATGAAAAACTGTTTTTT. This encodes CASSSIPGTNEKLFF.

The V call is TRBV7-9, the J call TRBJ1-2; no reliable D call. The CDR3 consists of 14 residues. Germline loops: CDR1 SEHNR, CDR2 FQNEAQ (reference sequence). V gave up 1 base and J gave up 1 base, with 7 bases separating them. The CDR3 DNA sequence: TGTGCCAGCAGCTTAGATGGCGGTAACTATGGCTACACCTTC. Its translation is CASSLDGGNYGYTF. The whole variable domain, remainder taken from reference TRBV7-9 and TRBJ1-2, is DTGVSQNPRHKITKRGQNVTFRCDPISEHNRLYWYRQTLGQGPEFLTYFQNEAQLEKSRLLSDRFSAERPKGSFSTLEIQRTEQGDSAMYLCASSLDGGNYGYTFGSGTRLTVV.

This sequence joins TRBV7-9 and TRBJ2-2, with 14 bases fitting TRBD2. J gave up 4 bases and V 4 bases, and 11 bases lay outside the gene matches. CDR1 and CDR2 from the germline V gene are SEHNR and FQNEAQ (reference sequence). This CDR3 is 19 amino acids long. In DNA, the CDR3 is TGTGCCAGCAGCTCCGGACTAGCGGGAGGTAAGAAGGCCACCGGGGAGCTGTTTTTT. Translating it yields CASSSGLAGGKKATGELFF.

The genes are TRBV6-5 and TRBJ1-2, with D tentatively TRBD1 (6 bases). V gave up 5 bases and J gave up 6 bases, with 19 bases separating them. The germline V gene encodes CDR1 MNHEY and CDR2 SVGAGI. The CDR3 has 15 residues. Written as DNA, the CDR3 is TGTGCCAGCAGTCTTCAACCGGGGACACCCGATGGCTACACCTTC. This encodes CASSLQPGTPDGYTF.

The rearrangement links TRBV19 to TRBJ1-5; TRBD1 is a possible D gene (6 bases). Trimming removed 3 bases from V and 7 bases from J, with 10 bases in between. CDR1 and CDR2 (germline): LNHDA, SQIVND (reference sequence). This CDR3 spans 13 amino acids. The CDR3 DNA reads as TGTGCCAGTAGTATTACAGGGCGGCAGCCCCAGCATTTT. Its protein product is CASSITGRQPQHF.

The CDR3 loop is CATSDSGTVGTGELFF. As DNA, the CDR3 is TGTGCCACCAGTGATTCCGGGACAGTCGGTACCGGGGAGCTGTTTTTT. The chain joins TRBV24-1 to TRBJ2-2; 7 bases fit TRBD1. Germline CDR1 and CDR2: KGHDR and SFDVKD. CDR3 size: 16 residues. Trimming cost V 2 bases and J 5 bases; bases outside gene matches: 7.

The chain joins TRBV5-1 to TRBJ1-1; possibly TRBD1 for D (6 bases). V was shortened by 3 bases and J by 5 bases, with 11 bases between the two germline ends. CDR1 and CDR2 from the germline V gene are SGHRS and YFSETQ. The CDR3 covers 13 residues. The CDR3 DNA sequence: TGCGCCAGCAGCTATGCAGGGGAGACTGAAGCTTTCTTT. Encoded protein: CASSYAGETEAFF. Full variable domain (rest looked up from reference TRBV5-1 and TRBJ1-1): KAGVTQTPRYLIKTRGQQVTLSCSPISGHRSVSWYQQTPGQGLQFLFEYFSETQRNKGNFPGRFSGRQFSNSRSEMNVSTLELGDSALYLCASSYAGETEAFFGQGTRLTVV.

This clone was seen more than once but under ten times. The chain joins TRBV18 to TRBJ2-5, with 7 bases fitting TRBD2. The length of the CDR3 is 14 residues. The V and J ends lost 1 base and 1 base, in that order; junction bases with no gene match: 0. The V gene's germline CDR1 is KGHSH and CDR2 LQKENI. CDR3 nucleotide sequence: TGTGCCAGCTCACCACAGCGGGGCCAAGAGACCCAGTACTTC. Its translation: CASSPQRGQETQYF.

The genes are TRBV29-1 and TRBJ2-1, with TRBD1 identical over 10 bases. CDR1 is SQVTM, CDR2 ANQGSEA, per germline. The V segment lost 6 bases and the J segment 1 base; nucleotides outside the gene matches: 6. This CDR3 has 15 amino acids. The CDR3 DNA follows: TGCAGCGTCGGAGGACAGGGGGGATCCTACAATGAGCAGTTCTTC. As protein: CSVGGQGGSYNEQFF.

This clone was counted at least ten times. V and J are TRBV5-4 and TRBJ2-5; TRBD1 matches 9 bases. Germline V gives CDR1 SGHNT, CDR2 YYREEE (reference sequence). The CDR3 contains 16 residues. The J segment lost 0 bases and the V segment lost 4 bases, leaving 7 bases of the junction unmatched. CDR3 amino acids: CASSPGWDRDQETQYF. CDR3 nucleotide sequence: TGTGCCAGCAGCCCCGGGTGGGACAGGGACCAAGAGACCCAGTACTTC.

The V call is TRBV6-5, the J call TRBJ2-5, with a tentative D call TRBD1 (8 bases). The CDR3 covers 15 residues. The V end was cut by 5 bases, the J end by 5 bases, with 18 bases between. The germline CDR1 and CDR2 sequences are MNHEY and SVGAGI. In nucleotides, the CDR3 is TGTGCCAGCAGTAGGTCCGGACAGGGAGGGGAGACCCAGTACTTC. Translation gives CASSRSGQGGETQYF.

The genes are TRBV6-5 and TRBJ2-5, with 9 positions matching TRBD2. Germline CDR1 and CDR2: MNHEY and SVGAGI. Trimming took 2 bases from V and 5 from J; bases not matched to a gene: 6. CDR3 length equals 15 residues. CDR3 sequence: CASSYGGGAGETQYF. The CDR3, as DNA: TGTGCCAGCAGTTACGGCGGGGGGGCAGGGGAGACCCAGTACTTC.

The V gene is TRBV2, the J gene TRBJ2-3; D might be TRBD2 (6 bases). Trimming pared 5 bases from V and 6 bases from J, leaving 18 bases between. The V gene's germline CDR1 is SNHLY and CDR2 FYNNEI. The length of the CDR3 is 15 residues. The CDR3, as DNA: TGTGCCAGCAGTTCCCGACTCACGGGAGCGGATACGCAGTATTTT. Translating gives CASSSRLTGADTQYF.

This clone was detected a few times. The rearrangement uses TRBV6-5 and TRBJ1-6; no firm D call. The CDR3 spans 14 residues. V lost 0 bases and J lost 5, with 5 bases in between. CDR1 and CDR2 (germline): MNHEY, SVGAGI. Written as DNA, the CDR3 is TGTGCCAGCAGTTACTCCGGGAATAATTCACCCCTCCACTTT. Translating gives CASSYSGNNSPLHF.

This chain uses TRBV7-2 with TRBJ2-5, with D possibly matching TRBD2 (6 bases). From germline, CDR1 is SGHTA and CDR2 FQGNSA. The V end was cut by 2 bases, the J end by 4 bases, with 11 bases between. CDR3 length: 14 residues. CDR3 nucleotides: TGTGCCAGCAGCTTAATGGAGGGTCGAGAGACCCAGTACTTC. This codes for CASSLMEGRETQYF.